This TCR beta chain was retrieved from a study of blood T cell repertoires in COVID-19. Germline CDR1 is SGHRS and CDR2 is YFSETQ. The CDR3 contains 15 residues. V lost 1 base, J lost 2 bases, and 6 bases stayed unmatched. TCRdb keeps only in-frame clones here, not all; method: immunoSEQ multiplex PCR. Here the sample spans under 250,000 clones, over 70% being singletons. The chain couples TRBV5-1 to TRBJ2-7; 7 bases are a match to TRBD2. Sequencing was performed on peripheral blood. The clonotype originates from a woman aged 80 or over with acute or convalescent COVID-19. CDR3 residues: CASSLKREVAYEQYF. As DNA, the CDR3 is TGCGCCAGCAGCTTGAAACGGGAGGTCGCCTACGAGCAGTACTTC.